Below are 11 T cell receptor beta chains sequenced from a single sample in a study of T cells in Graves' hyperthyroidism and ophthalmopathy. Amplification of TCR beta CDR3 regions used RNA as the template. Using the HTBI primer set, a first-round RT-PCR was run on the TCR CDR3. TCRdb re-called the multiplex PCR reads with MiXCR, one entry per CDR3 protein. This sample carries about 200,000 distinct CDR3 sequences, about a sixth of them seen once, and the ten largest clones take about 56%. The sequencing input was blood. These receptors all come from a woman aged 45-59 years with Graves' hyperthyroidism.

This clonotype turned up a few times. The rearrangement uses TRBV13 and TRBJ2-4; D is uncertain. Deletions cut 4 bases from V and 8 bases from J, with 9 bases between. This CDR3 is built from 12 residues. The germline gives CDR1 PRHDT, CDR2 FYEKMQ (reference sequence). For the CDR3, the DNA is TGTGCCAGCAGCTCGGACCAGGACATTCAGTACTTC. Translating it yields CASSSDQDIQYF. Together with reference TRBV13 and TRBJ2-4, the CDR3 gives the full variable domain: AAGVIQSPRHLIKEKRETATLKCYPIPRHDTVYWYQQGPGQDPQFLISFYEKMQSDKGSIPDRFSAQQFSDYHSELNMSSLELGDSALYFCASSSDQDIQYFGAGTRLSVL.

This clonotype was counted a few times. Here the CDR3 reads CASSPRDLFSYEQYF. For the CDR3, the DNA is TGTGCCAGCAGCCCCCGGGACCTATTCTCCTACGAGCAGTACTTC. This rearrangement joins TRBV27 to TRBJ2-7; perhaps D is TRBD1 or TRBD2 (5 bases each). This CDR3 comprises 15 residues. V lost 6 bases and J lost 0, with 15 bases in between. CDR1 and CDR2 (germline): MNHEY, SMNVEV (reference sequence).

A few counts support this clonotype. This chain connects TRBV20-1 to TRBJ2-5; 7 bases agree with TRBD1. CDR1 is DFQATT, CDR2 SNEGSKA, per germline (reference sequence). This CDR3 region has 12 residues. V trimming: 6 bases; J trimming: 5 bases; junction bases outside the gene matches: 6. The CDR3 DNA reads as TGCAGTGCAACCCCGGACAGGGAGACCCAGTACTTC. Its translation is CSATPDRETQYF.

A remark on this clonotype: A much larger clone differs from this one at a single base, so this may be a read error. The chain employs TRBV9 and TRBJ1-1; possibly TRBD1 for D (5 bases). Germline V gene lookup returns CDR1 SGDLS and CDR2 YYNGEE. The CDR3 runs 14 residues. Written as DNA, the CDR3 is TGTGCCAGCAGGGTAGATATGGGGGACACTGAAGCTTTCTTT. It translates to CASRVDMGDTEAFF.

This clonotype was detected many times. V gene TRBV5-1 combines with J gene TRBJ1-1; D is perhaps TRBD1 (5 bases). V was pared by 4 bases and J by 2 bases, with 18 bases between. The CDR3 runs 16 residues. CDR1 SGHRS and CDR2 YFSETQ come from the germline V gene. CDR3 amino acids: CASSPSLGAGNTEAFF. CDR3 bases: TGCGCCAGCAGCCCCAGTTTAGGGGCCGGTAACACTGAAGCTTTCTTT.

The chain joins TRBV28 to TRBJ1-2; tentatively, D is TRBD1 (5 bases). V was trimmed by 3 bases and J by 4 bases, leaving 12 bases between them. Germline assignment: CDR1 MDHEN and CDR2 SYDVKM. The length of the CDR3 is 14 residues. The CDR3 sequence: CASSFYGGAYGYTF. As DNA, the CDR3 is TGTGCCAGCAGTTTCTATGGGGGTGCCTATGGCTACACCTTC.

This clonotype was detected many times. This rearrangement joins TRBV10-3 to TRBJ2-1; tentative D call: TRBD2 (6 bases). V dropped 0 bases and J dropped 2 bases, with 11 bases sitting between them. Per germline, CDR1 ENHRY and CDR2 SYGVKD. This CDR3 is 16 amino acids long. The CDR3 nucleotides are TGTGCCATCAGTGAGTCGGGGGGACCAACCTACAATGAGCAGTTCTTC. The encoded protein is CAISESGGPTYNEQFF.

This clonotype was seen repeatedly, ten times or more. The genes are TRBV3-1 and TRBJ1-4; D is undetermined. Per germline, CDR1 LGHDT and CDR2 YNNKEL (reference sequence). Trimming removed 1 base at V and 4 bases at J, with 4 bases between. This CDR3 spans 13 amino acids. For the CDR3, the DNA is TGTGCCAGCAGCCAAGGCAGTAATGAAAAACTGTTTTTT. The encoded protein is CASSQGSNEKLFF.

This clonotype was counted a few times. This chain connects TRBV11-3 to TRBJ2-5, with D perhaps matching TRBD2 (5 bases). Germline loops: CDR1 SGHNT, CDR2 YENEEA. This CDR3 is built from 13 residues. The ends were cut back, 7 bases at V and 4 bases at J, with 13 bases in the middle. This CDR3 reads CASTGNVLETQYF. In nucleotides, the CDR3 is TGTGCCAGCACCGGGAATGTTTTAGAGACCCAGTACTTC.

This clonotype occurred a few times. This sequence joins TRBV3-1 and TRBJ2-7; no clear D. Germline V lookup: CDR1 LGHDT, CDR2 YNNKEL (reference sequence). V dropped 0 bases and J dropped 3 bases, with 12 bases sitting between them. The CDR3 extends over 15 amino acids. The CDR3 DNA reads TGTGCCAGCAGCCAAGATCTTGAGTCAGACTACGAGCAGTACTTC. Encoded protein: CASSQDLESDYEQYF.

This clonotype was picked up many times. DNA of the CDR3: TGCGCCAGCAGAATCGGGACGGGAAACTATGGCTACACCTTC. Its translation: CASRIGTGNYGYTF. The chain has TRBV5-1 and TRBJ1-2, with TRBD1 as a possible D gene (5 bases). Trimming took 5 bases from V and 2 from J, leaving 13 bases between them. This CDR3 is built from 14 residues. The germline CDR1 and CDR2 sequences are SGHRS and YFSETQ.